Below are 19 T cell receptor beta chains sequenced from a single sample in a study of T-cell reconstitution after alpha-beta-depleted transplantation in children. The authors prepared the TCRbeta library with unique molecular identifiers. TCRdb re-called the PCR reads with MiXCR, one entry per CDR3 protein. This table has about 200,000 distinct CDR3 sequences, about 7% appearing once. The sample here was PBMCs, taken before TCRalphabeta/CD19-depleted stem cell transplant. Receptors originate from a boy aged 2 to 9 with acute lymphoblastic leukemia, due to receive a stem cell transplant.

J is TRBJ2-3 and V is TRBV7-9; D possibly uses TRBD1 or TRBD2 (5 bases each). This CDR3 has 17 amino acids. The V end was cut by 0 bases, the J end by 5 bases, with 18 bases between. Germline CDR1 and CDR2: SEHNR and FQNEAQ (reference sequence). CDR3 amino acids: CASSLAAGTFSRDTQYF. The DNA of the CDR3 is TGTGCCAGCAGCTTAGCAGCCGGGACCTTCAGTAGAGATACGCAGTATTTT. The variable domain in full, with the rest retrieved from reference TRBV7-9 and TRBJ2-3, is DTGVSQNPRHKITKRGQNVTFRCDPISEHNRLYWYRQTLGQGPEFLTYFQNEAQLEKSRLLSDRFSAERPKGSFSTLEIQRTEQGDSAMYLCASSLAAGTFSRDTQYFGPGTRLTVL.

This clonotype occurred many times. The chain has TRBV7-9 and TRBJ2-5, with 7 positions matching TRBD1. The CDR3 is 15 amino acids. Germline lookup yields CDR1 SEHNR and CDR2 FQNEAQ (reference sequence). J gave up 2 bases and V 3 bases, and 6 bases lay outside the gene matches. The CDR3 reads CASSFLGQAQETQYF. The CDR3 coding sequence is TGTGCCAGCAGCTTCCTAGGACAGGCGCAAGAGACCCAGTACTTC.

In DNA form, the CDR3 reads TGTGCCATCAGTCCGTCCCCAGGACAAGGGGGCAGCCTTAGGAACACTGAAGCTTTCTTT. Translation gives CAISPSPGQGGSLRNTEAFF. The chain has TRBV10-3 and TRBJ1-1; 7 bases are shared with TRBD1. The germline gives CDR1 ENHRY, CDR2 SYGVKD. The J segment lost 1 base and the V segment lost 5 bases, leaving 22 bases of the junction unmatched. The CDR3 has 20 amino acids.

This clonotype was detected many times. The chain links TRBV2 to TRBJ1-6; D is perhaps TRBD1 (5 bases). Germline assignment: CDR1 SNHLY and CDR2 FYNNEI. V lost 9 bases and J 9 bases, leaving 9 bases between the germline ends. The CDR3 loop spans 11 amino acids. CDR3 sequence: CASGGGSPLHF. In DNA form, the CDR3 reads TGTGCCAGTGGGGGGGGTTCACCCCTCCACTTT. The entire variable domain, with the rest obtained from reference TRBV2 and TRBJ1-6, is as follows: EPEVTQTPSHQVTQMGQEVILRCVPISNHLYFYWYRQILGQKVEFLVSFYNNEISEKSEIFDDQFSVERPDGSNFTLKIRSTKLEDSAMYFCASGGGSPLHFGNGTRLTVT.

Many counts were recorded for this clonotype. The rearrangement joins TRBV29-1 to TRBJ1-1; TRBD1 is a possible D gene (5 bases). CDR3 length: 13 residues. Germline assignment: CDR1 SQVTM and CDR2 ANQGSEA. Deletions cut 4 bases from V and 0 bases from J, with 9 bases between. The CDR3 coding sequence is TGCAGCGTTGGGGGGGGTATGAACACTGAAGCTTTCTTT. Residues: CSVGGGMNTEAFF.

This clonotype has a count of ten or more. The chain has TRBV12-3 or TRBV12-4 and TRBJ2-7; 9 bases align to TRBD1. The length of the CDR3 is 15 residues. Trimming took 6 bases from V and 2 from J; bases not matched to a gene: 8. The CDR3 region is CASSTRDRATYEQYF. CDR3 in DNA: TGTGCCAGCAGCACCCGGGACAGGGCGACCTACGAGCAGTACTTC.

At least ten counts were recorded for this clonotype. V is TRBV4-2 and J is TRBJ2-7; 9 bases agree with TRBD1. The CDR3 is 17 residues long. The ends lost 0 bases at V and 3 bases at J; junction bases unmatched: 9. The germline V gene has CDR1 LGHNA and CDR2 YNFKEQ. The CDR3 here is CASSQELGTGTVYEQYF. The CDR3 DNA reads TGTGCCAGCAGCCAAGAACTCGGGACAGGGACCGTCTACGAGCAGTACTTC.

The sample holds a few counts of this clonotype. This sequence joins TRBV5-4 and TRBJ2-3, with 10 bases fitting TRBD2. CDR1 and CDR2 from the germline V gene are SGHNT and YYREEE (reference sequence). V lost 0 bases to trimming and J lost 6 bases; unmatched junction nucleotides: 7. This CDR3 contains 16 residues. This CDR3 is CASSLGASGSPDTQYF. The CDR3 DNA is TGTGCCAGCAGCTTGGGGGCTAGCGGGAGCCCCGATACGCAGTATTTT.

The chain combines TRBV29-1 with TRBJ1-2; D possibly corresponds to TRBD1 (5 bases). This CDR3 is 13 amino acids long. Trimming pared 6 bases from V and 8 bases from J, leaving 19 bases between. Germline V gives CDR1 SQVTM, CDR2 ANQGSEA. The DNA for the CDR3 is TGCAGCGTCCTAGAAGGGGCGACTATGGGCTACACCTTC. This gives the protein CSVLEGATMGYTF.

This clonotype was counted at least ten times. This chain uses TRBV5-5 with TRBJ2-5; 8 positions match TRBD1. Losses at the gene ends were 1 base for V and 0 bases for J; bases not matched to a gene: 5. Germline V gene lookup returns CDR1 SGHKS and CDR2 YYEKEE (reference sequence). There are 16 residues in the CDR3. Written as DNA, the CDR3 is TGTGCCAGCAGCTTGCTGACAGGGGCTTACCAAGAGACCCAGTACTTC. This encodes CASSLLTGAYQETQYF.

Ten or more counts support this clonotype. This sequence joins TRBV28 and TRBJ1-1; perhaps TRBD1 as D (6 bases). Per the germline V gene, CDR1 is MDHEN and CDR2 is SYDVKM. The CDR3 spans 14 residues. Trimming cost V 5 bases and J 11 bases, with 21 bases left between them. CDR3 sequence: CASSTPQGRLEAFF. The CDR3 bases are TGTGCCAGCAGTACCCCGCAGGGGAGGCTGGAGGCTTTCTTT.

The chain employs TRBV6-2 or TRBV6-3 and TRBJ1-1; D call uncertain. Germline CDR1 is MNHEY and CDR2 is SVGEGT. The CDR3 consists of 12 residues. V was clipped by 8 bases and J by 3 bases, with 10 bases between them. The CDR3 is CASGEIDTEAFF. The CDR3 nucleotides are TGTGCCAGCGGGGAAATTGACACTGAAGCTTTCTTT.

The sample holds many counts of this clonotype. The V gene is TRBV20-1, the J gene TRBJ2-7; no clear D gene. Germline assignment: CDR1 DFQATT and CDR2 SNEGSKA (reference sequence). V lost 6 bases to trimming and J lost 6 bases, with 15 bases between them. This CDR3 is built from 12 residues. CDR3 nucleotide sequence: TGCAGTGCCCCGAGACCAGGATTCGAGCAGTACTTC. It is translated as CSAPRPGFEQYF.

This clonotype was seen repeatedly, ten times or more. This chain connects TRBV7-2 to TRBJ2-7, with unresolved D. This CDR3 comprises 12 residues. Germline V gives CDR1 SGHTA, CDR2 FQGNSA. V was trimmed by 6 bases and J by 7 bases, leaving 13 bases between them. CDR3 in amino acids: CASSSPSREQYF. CDR3 bases: TGTGCCAGCAGTTCTCCCAGTCGGGAGCAGTACTTC.

In this sample, this clonotype turned up many times. The chain couples TRBV20-1 to TRBJ1-2; no clear D gene. Per the germline V gene, CDR1 is DFQATT and CDR2 is SNEGSKA (reference sequence). V was trimmed by 3 bases and J by 7 bases, leaving 12 bases between them. This CDR3 comprises 12 residues. This chain's CDR3 is CSASFLGSGYTF. The CDR3 nucleotides are TGCAGTGCTAGTTTTCTGGGGAGTGGCTACACCTTC.

In this sample, this clonotype turned up many times. The V and J genes are TRBV16 and TRBJ2-4; the D gene is possibly TRBD2 (6 bases). Trimming removed 1 base from V and 4 bases from J, with 14 bases in between. The CDR3 has 16 residues. Germline loops: CDR1 KGHSY, CDR2 FQNENV. CDR3 sequence: CASSQLEGGLKNIQYF. The CDR3 DNA is TGTGCCAGCAGCCAATTGGAGGGTGGTCTGAAAAACATTCAGTACTTC.

This clonotype occurred many times. J is TRBJ1-2 and V is TRBV6-5; D is unresolved. Germline V gene data show CDR1 as MNHEY and CDR2 as SVGAGI. V was shortened by 0 bases and J by 1 base, with 9 bases between the two germline ends. The CDR3 length is 15 residues. The CDR3: CASSYSAAVNYGYTF. The DNA for the CDR3 is TGTGCCAGCAGTTACTCTGCGGCAGTTAACTATGGCTACACCTTC.

This clonotype was counted at least ten times. The chain joins TRBV7-2 to TRBJ2-3; TRBD2 might be the D (6 bases). V dropped 8 bases and J dropped 4 bases, with 16 bases sitting between them. This CDR3 spans 14 amino acids. Germline V CDR1 and CDR2: SGHTA, FQGNSA. CDR3 nucleotides: TGTGCCAGCCAACGGGAGAATGGGGCAGATACGCAGTATTTT. Encoded protein: CASQRENGADTQYF.

The gene calls are TRBV6-5 and TRBJ2-7; 9 bases are shared with TRBD2. Germline V gene sequence: CDR1 MNHEY, CDR2 SVGAGI. The CDR3 sequence is 19 residues long. V lost 2 bases, J lost 0 bases, and 14 bases stayed unmatched. The CDR3 loop reads CASSYPGASGKADSYEQYF. The CDR3 bases are TGTGCCAGCAGTTACCCTGGGGCTAGCGGGAAGGCAGACTCCTACGAGCAGTACTTC.